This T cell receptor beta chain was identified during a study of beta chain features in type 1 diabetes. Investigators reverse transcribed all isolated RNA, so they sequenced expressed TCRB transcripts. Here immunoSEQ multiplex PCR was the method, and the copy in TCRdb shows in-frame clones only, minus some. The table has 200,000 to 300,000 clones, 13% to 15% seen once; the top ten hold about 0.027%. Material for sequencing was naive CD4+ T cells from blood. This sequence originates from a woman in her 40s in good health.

Here the CDR3 reads CASSPDFYGYTF. CDR3 sequence (DNA): TGCGCCAGCAGCCCGGACTTCTATGGCTACACCTTC. This chain connects TRBV4-1 to TRBJ1-2, with D unclear. The CDR3 consists of 12 residues. The germline V gene encodes CDR1 MGHRA and CDR2 YSYEKL. Trimming shortened V by 4 bases and J by 4 bases, and 7 bases separated the two germline ends.